The 24 T cell receptor beta chains presented below share a single source sample, sequenced in a study of shared clonotypes between healthy human individuals (TCRdb year 2020). CD8 naive samples were obtained by positive selection for CCR7 among CD45RO-negative cells, yielding a CD45RA+CCR7+ population from which TemRA cells were excluded. The library was produced with the immunoSEQ multiplex PCR assay. Entries here come from immuneACCESS through TCRdb and include only in-frame sequences with V and J called. Some clones fail to appear in such tables; in the studies checked, an unresolved V gene covers under half of the shortfall, and the cause of the remainder is unknown. The sample contains around 2,000,000 clones, about 94% of them found a single time. The ten largest account for around 1.1% of the sample. The sequencing input was naive CD8+ T cells sorted from blood. According to the study, the label for this sample's cell subset or site signals: CD45RA+CCR7+. The receptors were gathered from a man between 18 and 29 years old in good health.

The chain combines TRBV4-1 with TRBJ2-1; 7 positions agree with TRBD2. The germline gives CDR1 MGHRA, CDR2 YSYEKL. There are 17 residues in the CDR3. V trimming: 5 bases; J trimming: 0 bases; junction bases outside the gene matches: 10. As DNA, the CDR3 is TGCGCCAGCAGCGATCGGGCGGGACTAAGCTCCTACAATGAGCAGTTCTTC. Its translation: CASSDRAGLSSYNEQFF.

V is TRBV28 and J is TRBJ2-1, with 9 bases matching TRBD2. The CDR3 has 15 amino acids. J was trimmed by 13 bases and V by 1 base; bases with no gene match: 11. Germline CDR1 and CDR2: MDHEN and SYDVKM. The CDR3 nucleotides read TGTGCCAGCAGTTTATTCCCGGGGGCGGGGGGGCCCCAGTTCTTC. Translated, it gives CASSLFPGAGGPQFF.

This clone was counted once. The rearrangement links TRBV7-6 to TRBJ2-7; D unresolved. The length of the CDR3 is 13 residues. With 1 base removed from V and 3 bases from J, the gap between germline ends came to 7 bases. Per the germline V gene, CDR1 is SGHVS and CDR2 is FNYEAQ. CDR3 sequence (DNA): TGTGCCAGCAGCTTAGGAACCAACTACGAGCAGTACTTC. It yields the protein CASSLGTNYEQYF.

V gene TRBV27 combines with J gene TRBJ2-2, with D possibly TRBD1 on 6 matching bases. V dropped 4 bases and J dropped 4 bases, with 10 bases sitting between them. CDR1 is MNHEY, CDR2 SMNVEV, per germline (reference sequence). CDR3 size: 14 residues. The DNA for the CDR3 is TGTGCCAGCAGTTGGGGGCCCGGCACCGGGGAGCTGTTTTTT. This encodes CASSWGPGTGELFF.

V and J are TRBV27 and TRBJ1-2; tentatively, D is TRBD1 (6 bases). The CDR3 runs 13 residues. Germline V gives CDR1 MNHEY, CDR2 SMNVEV (reference sequence). V dropped 2 bases and J dropped 8 bases, with 12 bases sitting between them. CDR3 region: CASSLRGSGGYTF. The CDR3 DNA reads as TGTGCCAGCAGTTTAAGGGGGTCTGGGGGCTACACCTTC.

The J gene is TRBJ2-3, the V gene TRBV19; 8 bases match TRBD1. With 3 bases clipped from V and 2 bases from J, the junction kept 7 bases outside the gene matches. The CDR3 has 16 amino acids. Germline loops: CDR1 LNHDA, CDR2 SQIVND (reference sequence). The CDR3 DNA reads TGTGCCAGTAGTATGAGCAGGGGGCAGGTCACAGATACGCAGTATTTT. As protein: CASSMSRGQVTDTQYF. The full variable domain, in which reference TRBV19 and TRBJ2-3 provide the parts outside the CDR3, is DGGITQSPKYLFRKEGQNVTLSCEQNLNHDAMYWYRQDPGQGLRLIYYSQIVNDFQKGDIAEGYSVSREKKESFPLTVTSAQKNPTAFYLCASSMSRGQVTDTQYFGPGTRLTVL.

J is TRBJ2-1 and V is TRBV6-5; D might be TRBD2 (7 bases). This CDR3 spans 15 amino acids. V shed 3 bases and J shed 9 bases, with 18 bases lying between them. CDR1 MNHEY and CDR2 SVGAGI come from the germline V gene. The CDR3 loop is CASSYGGGAFGEQFF. The DNA for the CDR3 is TGTGCCAGCAGTTATGGTGGGGGGGCCTTCGGTGAGCAGTTCTTC.

V usage is TRBV4-1 and J usage is TRBJ2-5; D unclear. V gave up 0 bases and J gave up 3 bases, with 8 bases separating them. Germline V gives CDR1 MGHRA, CDR2 YSYEKL. CDR3 length: 14 amino acids. In nucleotides, the CDR3 is TGCGCCAGCAGCCAAGACCCCCTCGAAGAGACCCAGTACTTC. Translating gives CASSQDPLEETQYF.

V usage is TRBV27 and J usage is TRBJ2-7, with D unclear. V was clipped by 2 bases and J by 0 bases, with 11 bases between them. The CDR3 runs to 15 residues. CDR1 is MNHEY and CDR2 is SMNVEV in the germline V gene (reference sequence). The CDR3 DNA reads TGTGCCAGCAGTTTAGCGGCAGCTAGCTCCTACGAGCAGTACTTC. Residues: CASSLAAASSYEQYF.

In DNA, the CDR3 is TGTGCCAGTAGTCCTCCGGGCTCTAACTATGGCTACACCTTC. Its translation: CASSPPGSNYGYTF. This chain uses TRBV19 with TRBJ1-2; D gene unclear. The germline gives CDR1 LNHDA, CDR2 SQIVND (reference sequence). Trimming took 5 bases from V and 0 from J, leaving 10 bases between them. The CDR3 runs 14 residues. The full variable domain, rest sourced from reference TRBV19 and TRBJ1-2, is DGGITQSPKYLFRKEGQNVTLSCEQNLNHDAMYWYRQDPGQGLRLIYYSQIVNDFQKGDIAEGYSVSREKKESFPLTVTSAQKNPTAFYLCASSPPGSNYGYTFGSGTRLTVV.

This chain links TRBV4-1 with TRBJ2-5; maybe TRBD2 (5 bases). With 3 bases removed from V and 3 bases from J, the gap between germline ends came to 11 bases. Germline CDR1 is MGHRA and CDR2 is YSYEKL. CDR3 length: 14 amino acids. As DNA, the CDR3 is TGCGCCAGCAGCCACTCTTGGGGAGAAGAGACCCAGTACTTC. Translated: CASSHSWGEETQYF.

This clone was counted a single time. The chain recombines TRBV4-1 with TRBJ2-1; possibly TRBD1 for D (5 bases). Germline assignment: CDR1 MGHRA and CDR2 YSYEKL. V dropped 7 bases and J dropped 7 bases, with 20 bases sitting between them. The CDR3 runs to 15 residues. In DNA, the CDR3 is TGCGCCAGCACCCTTAGGGGTGGGGTCCCTAATGAGCAGTTCTTC. It specifies CASTLRGGVPNEQFF.

The chain uses TRBV7-8 and TRBJ2-3; D may correspond to TRBD1 or TRBD2 (5 bases each). V was pared by 2 bases and J by 2 bases, with 14 bases between. The CDR3 is 16 residues long. Germline loops: CDR1 SGHVS, CDR2 FQNEAQ. Here the CDR3 reads CASSLYQGAATDTQYF. CDR3 DNA: TGTGCCAGCAGCTTATACCAGGGAGCGGCCACAGATACGCAGTATTTT.

The CDR3 loop is CASIVGKREGSTDTQYF. The CDR3 DNA follows: TGTGCCAGCATCGTCGGGAAGCGGGAGGGTAGCACAGATACGCAGTATTTT. V is TRBV7-9 and J is TRBJ2-3, with 10 bases lining up with TRBD2. Trimming at V came to 7 bases and at J to 0 bases, leaving 10 bases not matched to a gene. There are 17 residues in the CDR3. Germline V gene sequence: CDR1 SEHNR, CDR2 FQNEAQ (reference sequence).

This sequence joins TRBV9 and TRBJ2-3; possibly TRBD1 or TRBD2 for D (5 bases each). From germline, CDR1 is SGDLS and CDR2 YYNGEE. The germline V and J ends were trimmed by 4 bases and 0 bases, with 15 bases remaining between them. The CDR3 length is 16 residues. The CDR3 reads CASSSWGRASTDTQYF. The CDR3 DNA sequence: TGTGCCAGCAGCTCCTGGGGACGGGCTAGCACAGATACGCAGTATTTT.

The genes are TRBV27 and TRBJ2-3; 9 positions agree with TRBD1. This CDR3 is 16 amino acids long. Germline CDR1 MNHEY, CDR2 SMNVEV (reference sequence). Trimming took 3 bases from V and 4 from J; bases not matched to a gene: 8. CDR3 in DNA: TGTGCCAGCAGTTTGTCCGGGGACAGGGAAGCAGATACGCAGTATTTT. Its translation: CASSLSGDREADTQYF.

The chain is built from TRBV6-5 and TRBJ2-7; D unclear. Looked up from germline, CDR1 is MNHEY and CDR2 is SVGAGI. The CDR3 has 14 residues. V gave up 2 bases and J gave up 0 bases, with 8 bases separating them. The CDR3 here is CASSYTVSSYEQYF. CDR3 bases: TGTGCCAGCAGTTACACGGTCTCCTCCTACGAGCAGTACTTC.

This chain links TRBV5-6 with TRBJ1-2; D not resolved. This CDR3 is 13 amino acids long. The V end was cut by 3 bases, the J end by 10 bases, with 16 bases between. Germline V CDR1 and CDR2: SGHDT, YYEEEE. The CDR3 spells CASSSEDVWDYTF. The CDR3 DNA reads as TGTGCCAGCAGCTCCGAGGACGTCTGGGACTACACCTTC.

As DNA, the CDR3 is TGTGCCAGCAGTCACCACCGGGACAGAATCTACGAGCAGTACTTC. Protein sequence: CASSHHRDRIYEQYF. The rearrangement links TRBV2 to TRBJ2-7; 7 nucleotides match TRBD1. With 5 bases clipped from V and 3 bases from J, the junction kept 10 bases outside the gene matches. This CDR3 has 15 residues. Germline lookup yields CDR1 SNHLY and CDR2 FYNNEI.

This rearrangement joins TRBV28 to TRBJ2-7; D gene uncertain. The CDR3 runs 11 residues. V was clipped by 4 bases and J by 4 bases, with 5 bases between them. Germline V CDR1 and CDR2: MDHEN, SYDVKM. In nucleotides, the CDR3 is TGTGCCAGCAGTTGGGTTTACGAGCAGTACTTC. Protein product: CASSWVYEQYF.

This chain connects TRBV4-1 to TRBJ2-1, with a weak D call TRBD2 (6 bases). This CDR3 spans 17 amino acids. V dropped 1 base and J dropped 2 bases, with 15 bases sitting between them. Germline CDR1 is MGHRA and CDR2 is YSYEKL. CDR3 sequence: CASSQVLLAETYNEQFF. In DNA, the CDR3 is TGCGCCAGCAGCCAAGTCCTACTAGCAGAGACCTACAATGAGCAGTTCTTC.

The chain recombines TRBV12-5 with TRBJ1-1; D not certain. V was shortened by 1 base and J by 0 bases, with 6 bases between the two germline ends. This CDR3 contains 14 residues. Germline assignment: CDR1 LGHNT and CDR2 FRNRAP. The CDR3 sequence: CASGLGSLNTEAFF. The CDR3 coding sequence is TGTGCTAGTGGTTTGGGCAGCTTGAACACTGAAGCTTTCTTT.

On this clone: Other DNA sequences in this sample translate to the same CDR3. The rearrangement joins TRBV7-9 to TRBJ2-7; TRBD1 or TRBD2 may be the D gene (5 bases each). This CDR3 comprises 14 residues. Germline V lookup: CDR1 SEHNR, CDR2 FQNEAQ (reference sequence). Trimming removed 4 bases from V and 0 bases from J, with 10 bases in between. Written as DNA, the CDR3 is TGTGCCAGCAGCTCTAGTGGGACCTCCTACGAGCAGTACTTC. This gives the protein CASSSSGTSYEQYF. Full variable domain (rest looked up from reference TRBV7-9 and TRBJ2-7): DTGVSQNPRHKITKRGQNVTFRCDPISEHNRLYWYRQTLGQGPEFLTYFQNEAQLEKSRLLSDRFSAERPKGSFSTLEIQRTEQGDSAMYLCASSSSGTSYEQYFGPGTRLTVT.

The V call is TRBV30, the J call TRBJ1-1; a weak D match, TRBD1 (5 bases). This CDR3 has 11 amino acids. V dropped 6 bases and J dropped 4 bases, with 9 bases sitting between them. Looked up from germline, CDR1 is GTSNPN and CDR2 is SVGIG (reference sequence). CDR3 residues: CACWGGTEAFF. The CDR3 nucleotides are TGTGCCTGCTGGGGGGGCACTGAAGCTTTCTTT. Drawing the rest from reference TRBV30 and TRBJ1-1, the complete variable domain is SQTIHQWPATLVQPVGSPLSLECTVEGTSNPNLYWYRQAAGRGLQLLFYSVGIGQISSEVPQNLSASRPQDRQFILSSKKLLLSDSGFYLCACWGGTEAFFGQGTRLTVV.